The 19 T cell receptor beta chains in this list originate from one sample, sequenced in a study of early T cells in non-severe SARS-CoV-2 infection. TCRdb called the 5' RACE reads again in MiXCR, with one record for every CDR3 protein. In the table there are 53,000 or so distinct CDR3 sequences, more than 6.5% of which are singletons. The sequencing input was whole blood. The receptors shown here come from an adult who was a healthcare worker with PCR-confirmed SARS-CoV-2 infection or an uninfected control (not recorded which).

This clonotype has a count of ten or more. This chain connects TRBV7-2 to TRBJ1-5; weak D call: TRBD1 (6 bases). This CDR3 has 17 amino acids. The V end lost 4 bases, the J end lost 1 base, and 17 bases lay between the germline ends. The germline V gene encodes CDR1 SGHTA and CDR2 FQGNSA. The DNA for the CDR3 is TGTGCCAGCAGCTCCTACGGGACAAGTGGAAGCAATCAGCCCCAGCATTTT. Translated: CASSSYGTSGSNQPQHF. The variable domain in full, completed from reference TRBV7-2 and TRBJ1-5, reads GAGVSQSPSNKVTEKGKDVELRCDPISGHTALYWYRQSLGQGLEFLIYFQGNSAPDKSGLPSDRFSAERTGGSVSTLTIQRTQQEDSAVYLCASSSYGTSGSNQPQHFGDGTRLSIL.

This clonotype has just a few counts. The genes are TRBV9 and TRBJ2-6; D is unresolved. The germline CDR1 and CDR2 sequences are SGDLS and YYNGEE. V shed 0 bases and J shed 2 bases, with 12 bases lying between them. CDR3 length: 17 amino acids. The CDR3 DNA is TGTGCCAGCAGCGTAGATTATTTTGTAACTGGGGCCAACGTCCTGACTTTC. Its translation: CASSVDYFVTGANVLTF. The full variable domain, in which reference TRBV9 and TRBJ2-6 provide the parts outside the CDR3, is DSGVTQTPKHLITATGQRVTLRCSPRSGDLSVYWYQQSLDQGLQFLIQYYNGEERAKGNILERFSAQQFPDLHSELNLSSLELGDSALYFCASSVDYFVTGANVLTFGAGSRLTVL.

This clonotype was seen ten or more times. This chain joins TRBV6-5 and TRBJ1-2; TRBD1 is a possible D gene (6 bases). Per germline, CDR1 MNHEY and CDR2 SVGAGI. The V end was cut by 6 bases, the J end by 8 bases, with 16 bases between. The CDR3 is 13 residues long. The CDR3 DNA reads as TGTGCCAGCAGGAGTGGGGGGCTGGAAGGCTACACCTTC. Protein product: CASRSGGLEGYTF.

This clonotype occurred a few times. The chain joins TRBV30 to TRBJ1-1; D remains unclear. Germline assignment: CDR1 GTSNPN and CDR2 SVGIG (reference sequence). Trimming cost V 0 bases and J 10 bases, with 12 bases left between them. The CDR3 runs 12 residues. The CDR3 DNA follows: TGTGCCTGGAGTGTAAGCGCCAGGCCAGCTTTCTTT. Translating it yields CAWSVSARPAFF.

The sample holds many counts of this clonotype. CDR3 amino acids: CASSYTGQGAEAFF. DNA for the CDR3: TGTGCCAGCAGTTACACGGGACAGGGAGCTGAAGCTTTCTTT. The J gene is TRBJ1-1, the V gene TRBV6-5, with 9 bases identical to TRBD1. Germline lookup yields CDR1 MNHEY and CDR2 SVGAGI. CDR3 length: 14 residues. V lost 2 bases, J lost 6 bases, and 4 bases stayed unmatched.

This chain links TRBV15 with TRBJ2-1, with a possible D match to TRBD1 (6 bases). Trimming stripped 5 bases from V and 2 bases from J, with 10 bases between. The CDR3 consists of 14 residues. In germline, CDR1 is LNHNV, CDR2 YYDKDF (reference sequence). CDR3 in amino acids: CATSGRTAYNEQFF. In nucleotides, the CDR3 is TGTGCCACCAGCGGAAGGACAGCCTACAATGAGCAGTTCTTC.

This clonotype was seen a few times. This chain joins TRBV12-3 or TRBV12-4 and TRBJ1-5; D gene uncertain. The CDR3 spans 12 residues. Trimming removed 4 bases from V and 3 bases from J, with 4 bases in between. This chain's CDR3 is CASSSHNQPQHF. DNA for the CDR3: TGTGCCAGCAGTTCTCACAATCAGCCCCAGCATTTT.

This clonotype has only a few counts. The rearrangement joins TRBV10-3 to TRBJ2-1; 9 nucleotides agree with TRBD1. CDR1 is ENHRY, CDR2 SYGVKD, per germline. V gave up 0 bases and J gave up 2 bases; unmatched junction bases: 2. The CDR3 covers 16 residues. The CDR3 DNA reads as TGTGCCATCAGTGAGTCTGGGGACAGGGCCTACAATGAGCAGTTCTTC. Residues: CAISESGDRAYNEQFF.

This clonotype showed up many times. This chain joins TRBV2 and TRBJ2-6, with TRBD1 as a possible D gene (5 bases). CDR1 SNHLY and CDR2 FYNNEI come from the germline V gene. Trimming cost V 4 bases and J 1 base, with 11 bases left between them. This CDR3 has 16 residues. The CDR3 loop reads CASSALKGSGANVLTF. The CDR3 DNA reads as TGTGCCAGCAGTGCTTTGAAGGGGTCTGGGGCCAACGTCCTGACTTTC. Full variable domain (remainder filled in from reference TRBV2 and TRBJ2-6): EPEVTQTPSHQVTQMGQEVILRCVPISNHLYFYWYRQILGQKVEFLVSFYNNEISEKSEIFDDQFSVERPDGSNFTLKIRSTKLEDSAMYFCASSALKGSGANVLTFGAGSRLTVL.

V and J are TRBV5-6 and TRBJ2-7; D gene unclear. Trimming left V 1 base short and J 1 base short, with 12 bases between. This CDR3 spans 15 amino acids. The germline V gene has CDR1 SGHDT and CDR2 YYEEEE. CDR3: CASSLRAEASYEQYF. The CDR3 bases are TGTGCCAGCAGCTTGAGGGCCGAAGCTTCCTACGAGCAGTACTTC.

This clonotype was detected ten times or more. The rearrangement links TRBV20-1 to TRBJ1-2; D ambiguous. Per germline, CDR1 DFQATT and CDR2 SNEGSKA (reference sequence). V was clipped by 0 bases and J by 4 bases, with 12 bases between them. The CDR3 length is 14 residues. The CDR3 loop reads CSARDPGGVYGYTF. CDR3 bases: TGCAGTGCTAGAGATCCCGGAGGTGTCTATGGCTACACCTTC.

The chain couples TRBV5-6 to TRBJ2-4, with 7 positions matching TRBD1. The CDR3 is 14 amino acids. V shed 1 base and J 9 bases; nucleotides not matched to a gene: 7. Germline V gives CDR1 SGHDT, CDR2 YYEEEE. This CDR3 reads CASSLRDRRVIQYF. The CDR3 coding sequence is TGTGCCAGCAGCTTGAGGGACAGAAGGGTCATTCAGTACTTC.

This clonotype was counted only a few times. The chain is built from TRBV28 and TRBJ1-2, with D hard to call. The V end lost 10 bases, the J end lost 1 base, and 7 bases lay between the germline ends. Germline CDR1 MDHEN, CDR2 SYDVKM. This CDR3 comprises 11 residues. For the CDR3, the DNA is TGTGCCACCCAGCTTAACTATGGCTACACCTTC. This codes for CATQLNYGYTF.

A few counts support this clonotype. The V and J genes are TRBV5-1 and TRBJ2-2; TRBD1 matches 7 bases. The CDR3 is 16 amino acids. Germline loops: CDR1 SGHRS, CDR2 YFSETQ. With 2 bases clipped from V and 6 bases from J, the junction kept 10 bases outside the gene matches. The CDR3 sequence: CASSLTTGDGSGELFF. In DNA form, the CDR3 reads TGCGCCAGCAGCTTAACTACAGGGGATGGGTCCGGGGAGCTGTTTTTT.

In its sample, this clonotype was seen many times. The J gene is TRBJ1-1, the V gene TRBV27; 7 nucleotides align to TRBD1. In germline, CDR1 is MNHEY, CDR2 SMNVEV (reference sequence). This CDR3 spans 14 amino acids. J lost 0 bases, V lost 5 bases, and 3 bases had no gene match. The CDR3 DNA reads as TGTGCCAGCAGTGACAGGGACTTGAACACTGAAGCTTTCTTT. It encodes CASSDRDLNTEAFF.

This clonotype was recorded at least ten times. This chain joins TRBV7-6 and TRBJ1-6; D call uncertain. Germline V gene lookup returns CDR1 SGHVS and CDR2 FNYEAQ. This CDR3 has 13 residues. V was shortened by 3 bases and J by 5 bases, with 5 bases between the two germline ends. The CDR3 here is CASSLGDNSPLHF. CDR3 coding DNA: TGTGCCAGCAGCTTGGGCGATAATTCACCCCTCCACTTT.

This clonotype occurred many times. The chain recombines TRBV9 with TRBJ2-2; 8 bases map to TRBD2. Germline V gene lookup returns CDR1 SGDLS and CDR2 YYNGEE. V trimming: 5 bases; J trimming: 4 bases; junction bases outside the gene matches: 7. The CDR3 consists of 15 residues. In DNA, the CDR3 is TGTGCCAGCAGGGGTACTAGCGGAGTCACCGGGGAGCTGTTTTTT. This gives the protein CASRGTSGVTGELFF.

This chain links TRBV3-1 with TRBJ2-3; TRBD2 is a possible D gene (5 bases). Deletions cut 0 bases from V and 4 bases from J, with 5 bases between. CDR3 length: 13 residues. Germline V gene sequence: CDR1 LGHDT, CDR2 YNNKEL (reference sequence). Here the CDR3 reads CASSQELADTQYF. The CDR3, as DNA: TGTGCCAGCAGCCAAGAACTAGCAGATACGCAGTATTTT.

The chain employs TRBV5-4 and TRBJ2-7, with D unclear. Between the trimmed V and J ends, which lost 1 base and 0 bases, there was a span of 5 bases. Germline CDR1 reads SGHNT; CDR2 reads YYREEE (reference sequence). The CDR3 spans 13 residues. The CDR3 loop is CASSLMDSYEQYF. The CDR3 DNA sequence: TGTGCCAGCAGCTTGATGGACTCCTACGAGCAGTACTTC.